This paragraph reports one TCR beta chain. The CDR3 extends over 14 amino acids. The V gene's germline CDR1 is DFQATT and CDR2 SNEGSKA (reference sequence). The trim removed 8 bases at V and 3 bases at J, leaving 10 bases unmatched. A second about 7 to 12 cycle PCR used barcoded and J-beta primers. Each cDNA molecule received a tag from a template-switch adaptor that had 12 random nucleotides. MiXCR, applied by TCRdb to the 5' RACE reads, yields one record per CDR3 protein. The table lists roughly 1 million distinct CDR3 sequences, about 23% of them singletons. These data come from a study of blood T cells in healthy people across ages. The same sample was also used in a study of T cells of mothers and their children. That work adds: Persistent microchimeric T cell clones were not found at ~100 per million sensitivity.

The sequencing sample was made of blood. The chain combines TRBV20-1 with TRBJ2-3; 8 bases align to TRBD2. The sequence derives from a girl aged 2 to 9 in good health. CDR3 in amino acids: CSPSWIAGTDTQYF. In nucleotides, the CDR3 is TGCAGTCCCTCCTGGATAGCGGGGACAGATACGCAGTATTTT.